This T cell receptor beta chain appears in the sequencing data of a study of beta chain features in type 1 diabetes (dated by TCRdb to 2017 to 2018). Turning to the overall study: Patients and healthy donors did not differ in mean age, gender distribution, total cell number or subset yield. A total of 100 million to 140 million sorted cells were examined across all samples, and the number of cells per subset was strongly correlated with RNA yield. The study compared TCRB repertoires of sorted circulating CD4+ T cell subsets between recently diagnosed type 1 diabetes patients and matched healthy donors. Naive and central memory subsets were obtained from all 30 or so donors, but regulatory and stem cell-like memory subsets were isolated from only 8 patients and about 8 healthy donors.

General conclusions and limits of the study: Shorter templates might be favored by PCR, yet because patient and control samples were amplified and corrected together, any such skew would affect both groups equally. Type 1 diabetes patients showed a moderate but significant shortening of TCRB CDR3 length in all four CD4+ subsets. Naive, central memory and regulatory TCRB repertoires appeared more similar among patients than among healthy donors. Only small numbers of individuals were included in the HLA sub-analyses, which left unresolved whether HLA type had any influence on TCRB rearrangement. Because cDNA rather than genomic DNA was sequenced, highly expressing activated cells could have been over-represented, although no difference in activation and CD3 levels was found between groups. Patients with type 1 diabetes made fewer insertions and deleted more nucleotides at VDJ recombination sites, implying thymic rearrangement abnormalities.

A few counts support this clone. The target of this receptor is not known. There are no base qualities to consult, and no much larger clone falls within one base. Including cysteine and phenylalanine, the CDR3 has 18 amino acids. Of the read, only the CDR3 DNA is kept; its 54 bases are in frame from base 1. The High Capacity cDNA Reverse Transcription Kit was used to reverse transcribe all of the isolated RNA, meaning that expressed TCRB transcripts were what got sequenced. Deep immunoSEQ sequencing was applied to naive, central memory and regulatory T cell samples, giving an average of about 3.7 million total reads per sample. After sorted cells were lysed in RLT buffer, RNA was extracted with DNase-treated RNeasy Micro or Mini kits, with the choice depending on cell number. Each cell subset was processed separately to prevent cross-contamination, with patient and healthy donor samples processed together. The immunoSEQ multiplex PCR was used to amplify TCRB sequences from cDNA, generating 87-bp fragments that spanned the CDR3 region. The amplicons were sequenced using the Illumina HiSeq platform. The paper's processing steps were these. Synthetic template baselines were used to correct PCR bias computationally, reads within Hamming distance 2 were collapsed together, and singletons that could not be merged were discarded. By aligning reads against IMGT, V, D and J genes, CDR3 length, and insertions or deletions at six rearrangement sites were assigned. Within each subset, clonotype counts were normalized to the number of sorted cells before true diversity and Gini coefficients were calculated with the tcR R package. The overlap coefficient, calculated on TCRB nucleotide sequences, was used to quantify repertoire sharing. The table comes from immuneACCESS by way of TCRdb, which keeps in-frame sequences with V and J called. Part of the clones is missing from these tables; in studies checked, under half for an unresolved V gene and the rest for unknown reasons. V, J and clone size reflect that table, while D and trimming were determined from the DNA. Across this sample there are approximately 160,000 clones, with about a tenth seen only once. The top ten clonotypes cover more than 0.4% of the sample.

Each donor gave one peripheral blood draw, about 100 mL on average, collected into heparinised tubes. A BD FACSAria II was used to sort naive, central memory, regulatory and stem cell-like memory CD4+ T cells with a panel that included CD45RO, CCR7, CD25, CD127, CD95 and CD27. All sorted populations exceeded 98% purity. PBMCs were separated immediately by Lymphoprep density gradient centrifugation and were stained directly, without being cultured. Samples were stained and sorted in pairs, with one healthy donor and one patient per experiment, so that batch effects were minimized. The clonotype originates from a man aged 25 to 45 with type 1 diabetes. The rearranged chain carries TRBV21-1 and TRBJ2-3; TRBD1, the table's D call, was not compared with the DNA. TRBV21-1 is assigned pseudogene status. What was sequenced was central memory CD4+ T cells from blood. The CDR3 sequence is CASSKERRTGLSTDTQYF. At the DNA level, the sequence is TGTGCCAGCAGCAAAGAGAGGAGGACAGGGCTAAGCACAGATACGCAGTATTTT.